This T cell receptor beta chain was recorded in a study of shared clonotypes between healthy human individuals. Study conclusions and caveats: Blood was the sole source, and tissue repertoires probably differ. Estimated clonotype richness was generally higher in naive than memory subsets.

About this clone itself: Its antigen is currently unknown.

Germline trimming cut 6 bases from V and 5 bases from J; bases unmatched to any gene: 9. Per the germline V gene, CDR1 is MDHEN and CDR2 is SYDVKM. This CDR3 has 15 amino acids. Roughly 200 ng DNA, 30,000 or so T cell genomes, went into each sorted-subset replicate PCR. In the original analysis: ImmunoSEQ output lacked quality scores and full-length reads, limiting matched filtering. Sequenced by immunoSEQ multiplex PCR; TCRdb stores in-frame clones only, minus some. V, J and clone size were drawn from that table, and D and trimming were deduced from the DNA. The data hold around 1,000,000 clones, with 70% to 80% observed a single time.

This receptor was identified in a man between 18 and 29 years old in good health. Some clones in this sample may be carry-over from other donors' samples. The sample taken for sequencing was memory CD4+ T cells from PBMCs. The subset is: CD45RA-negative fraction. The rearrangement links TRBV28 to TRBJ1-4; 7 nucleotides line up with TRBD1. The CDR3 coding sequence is TGTGCCAGCAGCGAAAAGGGGGCCGGAAATGAAAAACTGTTTTTT. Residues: CASSEKGAGNEKLFF.